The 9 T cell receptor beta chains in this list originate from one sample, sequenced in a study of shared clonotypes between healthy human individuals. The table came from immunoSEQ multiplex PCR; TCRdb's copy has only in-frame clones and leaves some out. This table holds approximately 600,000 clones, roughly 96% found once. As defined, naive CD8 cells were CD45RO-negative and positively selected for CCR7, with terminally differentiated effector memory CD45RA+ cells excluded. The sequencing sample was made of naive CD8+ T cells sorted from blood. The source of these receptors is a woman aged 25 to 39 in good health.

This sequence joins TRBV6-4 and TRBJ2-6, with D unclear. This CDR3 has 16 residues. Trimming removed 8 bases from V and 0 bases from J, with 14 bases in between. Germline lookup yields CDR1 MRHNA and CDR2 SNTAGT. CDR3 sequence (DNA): TGTGCCAGCGGCGTCAGCCATTACTCTGGGGCCAACGTCCTGACTTTC. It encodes CASGVSHYSGANVLTF.

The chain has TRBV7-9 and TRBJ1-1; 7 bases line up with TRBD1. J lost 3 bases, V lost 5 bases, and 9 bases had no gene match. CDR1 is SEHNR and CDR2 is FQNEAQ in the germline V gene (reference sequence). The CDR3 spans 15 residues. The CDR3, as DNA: TGTGCCAGCAGCCCGGAGGGGACAGTTTACACTGAAGCTTTCTTT. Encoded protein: CASSPEGTVYTEAFF.

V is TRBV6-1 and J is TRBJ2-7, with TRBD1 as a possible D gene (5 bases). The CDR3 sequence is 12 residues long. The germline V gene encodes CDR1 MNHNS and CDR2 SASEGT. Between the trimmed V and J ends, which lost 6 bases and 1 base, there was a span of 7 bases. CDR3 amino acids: CASRGQSYEQYF. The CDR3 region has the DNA TGTGCCAGCAGGGGGCAATCCTACGAGCAGTACTTC.

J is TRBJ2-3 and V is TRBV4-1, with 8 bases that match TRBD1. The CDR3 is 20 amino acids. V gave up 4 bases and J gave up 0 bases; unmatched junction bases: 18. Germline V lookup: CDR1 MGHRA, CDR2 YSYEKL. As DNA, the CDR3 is TGCGCCAGCAGCCGAGCAGGGACAGGCCGATATCCGTCTAGCACAGATACGCAGTATTTT. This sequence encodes CASSRAGTGRYPSSTDTQYF.

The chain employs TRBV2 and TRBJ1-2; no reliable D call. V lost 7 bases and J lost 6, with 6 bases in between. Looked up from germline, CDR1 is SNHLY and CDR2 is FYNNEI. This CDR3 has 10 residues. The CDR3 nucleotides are TGTGCCAGCAACCTAAATGGCTACACCTTC. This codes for CASNLNGYTF.

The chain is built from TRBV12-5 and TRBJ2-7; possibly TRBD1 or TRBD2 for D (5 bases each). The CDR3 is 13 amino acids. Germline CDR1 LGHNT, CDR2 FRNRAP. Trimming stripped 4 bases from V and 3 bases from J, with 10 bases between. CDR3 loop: CASGSGADYEQYF. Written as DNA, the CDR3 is TGTGCTAGTGGTTCCGGGGCCGACTACGAGCAGTACTTC.

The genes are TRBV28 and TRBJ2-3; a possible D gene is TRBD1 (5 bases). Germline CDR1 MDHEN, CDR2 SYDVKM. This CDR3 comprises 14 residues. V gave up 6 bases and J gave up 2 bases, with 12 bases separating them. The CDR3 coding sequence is TGTGCCAGCAGGACAGCGACAGTCACAGATACGCAGTATTTT. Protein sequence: CASRTATVTDTQYF.

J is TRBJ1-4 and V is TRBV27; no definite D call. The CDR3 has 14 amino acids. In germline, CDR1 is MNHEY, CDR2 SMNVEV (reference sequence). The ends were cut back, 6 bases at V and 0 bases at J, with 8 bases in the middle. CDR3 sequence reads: CASRPFATNEKLFF. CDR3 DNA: TGTGCCAGCAGACCATTTGCAACTAATGAAAAACTGTTTTTT.

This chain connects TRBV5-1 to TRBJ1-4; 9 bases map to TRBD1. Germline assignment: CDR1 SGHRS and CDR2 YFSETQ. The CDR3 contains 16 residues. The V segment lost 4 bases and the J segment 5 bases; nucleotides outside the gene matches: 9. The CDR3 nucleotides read TGCGCCAGCAGCAATCACCCGGGGACAGGGAATGAAAAACTGTTTTTT. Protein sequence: CASSNHPGTGNEKLFF.